The 8 T cell receptor beta chains reported below all come from one sample, sequenced in a study of cytomegalovirus exposure and HLA in healthy donors. Primers for the PCR totalled 60 Vbeta and 13 Jbeta. The method was immunoSEQ multiplex PCR; TCRdb's version includes in-frame clones alone and lacks a portion of them. Of about 90,000 clones listed, roughly four fifths are singletons. The source material was PBMCs. The receptors here all came from a woman aged 55-75 years in good health and CMV-seropositive.

The chain couples TRBV9 to TRBJ1-4, with 7 bases lining up with TRBD1. CDR3 length: 17 amino acids. Germline V gives CDR1 SGDLS, CDR2 YYNGEE. After removal of 0 bases from V and 1 base from J, the junction contained 6 bases not matched to a gene. CDR3 in amino acids: CASSVGAGGGTNEKLFF. Written as DNA, the CDR3 is TGTGCCAGCAGCGTAGGGGCAGGGGGAGGAACTAATGAAAAACTGTTTTTT.

The CDR3 loop is CASSRTNVLLTGGIQYF. DNA of the CDR3: TGTGCCAGCAGCCGCACAAACGTTCTCCTTACCGGGGGTATTCAGTACTTC. The chain employs TRBV4-2 and TRBJ2-4; possibly TRBD2 for D (6 bases). Germline V CDR1 and CDR2: LGHNA, YNFKEQ. Trimming took off 4 bases at V and 10 bases at J, with 26 bases between the two ends. This CDR3 is built from 17 residues.

The chain recombines TRBV7-2 with TRBJ1-5; D gene unclear. V lost 2 bases to trimming and J lost 6 bases, with 5 bases between them. This CDR3 contains 12 residues. Looked up from germline, CDR1 is SGHTA and CDR2 is FQGNSA. CDR3 in DNA: TGTGCCAGCAGCTTACGGGGTCAGCCCCAGCATTTT. Its translation is CASSLRGQPQHF.

J is TRBJ2-4 and V is TRBV6-1, with D possibly matching TRBD2 (6 bases). V was trimmed by 3 bases and J by 3 bases, leaving 18 bases between them. Looked up from germline, CDR1 is MNHNS and CDR2 is SASEGT. The CDR3 is 17 amino acids. This CDR3 is CASSEGLWGGSKNIQYF. For the CDR3, the DNA is TGTGCCAGCAGTGAGGGGTTGTGGGGAGGTAGCAAAAACATTCAGTACTTC.

This clone occurred once. The chain has TRBV7-3 and TRBJ2-7, with 8 bases lining up with TRBD2. Losses at the gene ends were 5 bases for V and 6 bases for J; bases not matched to a gene: 9. Looked up from germline, CDR1 is SGHTA and CDR2 is FQGTGA. This CDR3 is 14 amino acids long. CDR3 DNA: TGTGCCAGCAGCCGGGGGGGTACCCCCAGCGAGCAGTACTTC. It is translated as CASSRGGTPSEQYF. The full variable domain, its missing parts supplied by reference TRBV7-3 and TRBJ2-7, is GAGVSQTPSNKVTEKGKYVELRCDPISGHTALYWYRQSLGQGPEFLIYFQGTGAADDSGLPNDRFFAVRPEGSVSTLKIQRTERGDSAVYLCASSRGGTPSEQYFGPGTRLTVT.

The chain has TRBV5-1 and TRBJ2-7; 14 positions match TRBD2. Germline CDR1 and CDR2: SGHRS and YFSETQ. Trimming cost V 6 bases and J 7 bases; bases outside gene matches: 9. The CDR3 is 15 amino acids. The CDR3 spells CASTAGTSGSGEQYF. Here the CDR3 DNA reads TGCGCCAGCACCGCCGGGACTAGCGGGAGTGGAGAGCAGTACTTC.

The chain links TRBV2 to TRBJ2-7; 8 positions match TRBD2. CDR1 and CDR2 (germline): SNHLY, FYNNEI. The CDR3 totals 11 residues. V dropped 8 bases and J dropped 7; count of bases not matched to a gene: 4. Here the CDR3 DNA reads TGTGCCAGCCGGGGGACTAGTGAGCAGTACTTC. Translated, it gives CASRGTSEQYF. Full variable domain (missing parts from reference TRBV2 and TRBJ2-7): EPEVTQTPSHQVTQMGQEVILRCVPISNHLYFYWYRQILGQKVEFLVSFYNNEISEKSEIFDDQFSVERPDGSNFTLKIRSTKLEDSAMYFCASRGTSEQYFGPGTRLTVT.

This chain links TRBV9 with TRBJ1-5, with D possibly matching TRBD1 (5 bases). V gave up 5 bases and J gave up 0 bases, with 15 bases separating them. Germline V gene sequence: CDR1 SGDLS, CDR2 YYNGEE. The CDR3 totals 16 residues. In nucleotides, the CDR3 is TGTGCCAGCAGTGGGGGGGACGGTTATAGCAATCAGCCCCAGCATTTT. This sequence encodes CASSGGDGYSNQPQHF.